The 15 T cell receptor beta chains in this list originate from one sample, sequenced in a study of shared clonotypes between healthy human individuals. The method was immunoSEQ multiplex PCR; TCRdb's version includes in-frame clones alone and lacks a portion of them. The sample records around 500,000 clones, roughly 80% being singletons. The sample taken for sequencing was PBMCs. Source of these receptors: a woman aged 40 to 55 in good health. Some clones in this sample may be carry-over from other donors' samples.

The CDR3, as DNA: TGTGCCAGCAGCGTAGCGGGACTAGCGCTCTACAATGAGCAGTTCTTC. It translates to CASSVAGLALYNEQFF. This sequence joins TRBV9 and TRBJ2-1; TRBD2 matches 10 bases. This CDR3 spans 16 amino acids. Germline V gene lookup returns CDR1 SGDLS and CDR2 YYNGEE. V was pared by 0 bases and J by 3 bases, with 3 bases of the junction left unmatched.

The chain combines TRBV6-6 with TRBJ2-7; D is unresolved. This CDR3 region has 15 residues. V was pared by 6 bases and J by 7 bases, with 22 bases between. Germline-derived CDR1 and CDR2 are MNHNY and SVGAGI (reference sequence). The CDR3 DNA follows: TGTGCCAGCAGCCTCAGTCTAGACAAACTGAAAGAGCAGTACTTC. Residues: CASSLSLDKLKEQYF.

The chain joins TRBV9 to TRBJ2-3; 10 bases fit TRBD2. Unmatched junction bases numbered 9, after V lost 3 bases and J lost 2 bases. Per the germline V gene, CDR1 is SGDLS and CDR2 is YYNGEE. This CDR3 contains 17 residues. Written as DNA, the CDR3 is TGTGCCAGCAGCGACCTTAAAGCGGGAGGGTACACAGATACGCAGTATTTT. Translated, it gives CASSDLKAGGYTDTQYF.

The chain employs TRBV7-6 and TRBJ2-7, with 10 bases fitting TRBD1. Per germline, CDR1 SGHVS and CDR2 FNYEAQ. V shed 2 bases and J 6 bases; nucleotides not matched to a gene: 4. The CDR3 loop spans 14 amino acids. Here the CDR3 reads CASSLRDRGSEQYF. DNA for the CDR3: TGTGCCAGCAGCTTAAGGGACAGGGGTAGCGAGCAGTACTTC. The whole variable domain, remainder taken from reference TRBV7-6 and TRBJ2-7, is GAGVSQSPRYKVTKRGQDVALRCDPISGHVSLYWYRQALGQGPEFLTYFNYEAQQDKSGLPNDRFSAERPEGSISTLTIQRTEQRDSAMYRCASSLRDRGSEQYFGPGTRLTVT.

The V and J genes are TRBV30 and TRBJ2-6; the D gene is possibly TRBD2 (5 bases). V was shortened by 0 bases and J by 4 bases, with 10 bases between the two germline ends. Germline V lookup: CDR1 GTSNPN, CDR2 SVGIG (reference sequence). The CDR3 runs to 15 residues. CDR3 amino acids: CAWSVTRAGANVLTF. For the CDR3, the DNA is TGTGCCTGGAGTGTAACGAGGGCCGGGGCCAACGTCCTGACTTTC.

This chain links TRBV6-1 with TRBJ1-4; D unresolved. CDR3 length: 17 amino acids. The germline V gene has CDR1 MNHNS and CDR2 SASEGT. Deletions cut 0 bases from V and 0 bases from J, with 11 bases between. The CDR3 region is CASSEALGTATNEKLFF. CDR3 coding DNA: TGTGCCAGCAGTGAAGCGCTAGGCACAGCAACTAATGAAAAACTGTTTTTT.

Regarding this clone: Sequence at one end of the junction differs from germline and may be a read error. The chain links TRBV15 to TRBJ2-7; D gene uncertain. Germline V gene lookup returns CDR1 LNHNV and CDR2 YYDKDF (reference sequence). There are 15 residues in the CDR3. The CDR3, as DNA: TGTGCCACCAGCAGAGGGAAGATTCGGCCCGGAGACCGCAACTTC. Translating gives CATSRGKIRPGDRNF.

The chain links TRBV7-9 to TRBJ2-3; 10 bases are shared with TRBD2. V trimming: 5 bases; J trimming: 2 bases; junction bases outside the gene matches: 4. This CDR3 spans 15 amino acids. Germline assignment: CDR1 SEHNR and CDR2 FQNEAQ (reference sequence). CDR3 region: CASSQGLADTDTQYF. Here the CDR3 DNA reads TGTGCCAGCAGCCAAGGACTAGCGGACACAGATACGCAGTATTTT. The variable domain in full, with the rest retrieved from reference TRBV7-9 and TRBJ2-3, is DTGVSQNPRHKITKRGQNVTFRCDPISEHNRLYWYRQTLGQGPEFLTYFQNEAQLEKSRLLSDRFSAERPKGSFSTLEIQRTEQGDSAMYLCASSQGLADTDTQYFGPGTRLTVL.

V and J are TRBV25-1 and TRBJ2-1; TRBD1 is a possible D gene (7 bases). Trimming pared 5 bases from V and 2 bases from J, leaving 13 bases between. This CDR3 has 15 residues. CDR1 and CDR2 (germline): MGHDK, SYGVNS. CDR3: CASSPDRTTYNEQFF. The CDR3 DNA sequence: TGTGCCAGCAGTCCGGACAGGACTACCTACAATGAGCAGTTCTTC.

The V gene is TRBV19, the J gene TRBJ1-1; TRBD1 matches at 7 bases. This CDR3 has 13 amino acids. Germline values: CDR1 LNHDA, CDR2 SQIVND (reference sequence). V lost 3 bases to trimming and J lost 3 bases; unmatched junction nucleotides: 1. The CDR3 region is CASSIGQDTEAFF. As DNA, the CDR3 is TGTGCCAGTAGTATCGGACAGGACACTGAAGCTTTCTTT.

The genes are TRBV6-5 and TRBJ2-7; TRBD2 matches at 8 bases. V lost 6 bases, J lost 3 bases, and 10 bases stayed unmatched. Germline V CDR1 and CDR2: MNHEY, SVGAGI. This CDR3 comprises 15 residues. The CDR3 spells CASSSTGTRGYEQYF. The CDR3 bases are TGTGCCAGCAGCTCAACCGGGACTAGAGGCTACGAGCAGTACTTC.

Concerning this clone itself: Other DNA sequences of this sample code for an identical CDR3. For the CDR3, the DNA is TGCGCCAGCAGCCCTCAGGGCAGTGGAAACACCATATATTTT. It yields the protein CASSPQGSGNTIYF. This chain uses TRBV5-1 with TRBJ1-3, with TRBD1 as a possible D gene (5 bases). The germline V and J ends were trimmed by 4 bases and 3 bases, with 11 bases remaining between them. The CDR3 has 14 amino acids. The germline V gene encodes CDR1 SGHRS and CDR2 YFSETQ.

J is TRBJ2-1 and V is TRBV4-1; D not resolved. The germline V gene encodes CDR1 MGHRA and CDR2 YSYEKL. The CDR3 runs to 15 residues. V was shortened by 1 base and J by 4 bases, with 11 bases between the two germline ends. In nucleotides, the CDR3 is TGCGCCAGCAGCCAAGTAGGGCGTACGTACAATGAGCAGTTCTTC. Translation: CASSQVGRTYNEQFF.

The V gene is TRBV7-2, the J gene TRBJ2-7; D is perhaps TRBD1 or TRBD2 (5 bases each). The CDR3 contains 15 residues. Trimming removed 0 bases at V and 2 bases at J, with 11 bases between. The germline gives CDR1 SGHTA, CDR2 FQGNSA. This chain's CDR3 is CASSLAGTEAYEQYF. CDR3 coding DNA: TGTGCCAGCAGCTTAGCGGGGACGGAGGCCTACGAGCAGTACTTC.

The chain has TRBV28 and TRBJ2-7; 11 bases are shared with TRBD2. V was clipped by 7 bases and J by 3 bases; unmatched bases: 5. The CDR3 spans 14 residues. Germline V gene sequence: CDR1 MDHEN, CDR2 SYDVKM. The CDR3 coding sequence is TGTGCCAGCACCGTAGCGGGAGGGGTCTACGAGCAGTACTTC. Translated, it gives CASTVAGGVYEQYF. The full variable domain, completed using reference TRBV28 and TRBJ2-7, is DVKVTQSSRYLVKRTGEKVFLECVQDMDHENMFWYRQDPGLGLRLIYFSYDVKMKEKGDIPEGYSVSREKKERFSLILESASTNQTSMYLCASTVAGGVYEQYFGPGTRLTVT.